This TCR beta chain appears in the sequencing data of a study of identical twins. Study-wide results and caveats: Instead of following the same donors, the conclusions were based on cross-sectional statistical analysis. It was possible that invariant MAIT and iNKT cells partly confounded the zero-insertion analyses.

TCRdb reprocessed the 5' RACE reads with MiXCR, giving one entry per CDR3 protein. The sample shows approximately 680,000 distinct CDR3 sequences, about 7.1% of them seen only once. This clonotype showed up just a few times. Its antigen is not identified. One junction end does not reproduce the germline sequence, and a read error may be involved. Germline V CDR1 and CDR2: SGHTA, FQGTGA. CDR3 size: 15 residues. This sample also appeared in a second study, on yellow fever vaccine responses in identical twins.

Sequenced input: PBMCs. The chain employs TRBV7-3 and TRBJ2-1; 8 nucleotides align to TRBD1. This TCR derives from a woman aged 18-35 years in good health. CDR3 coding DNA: TGTGCCAGCAGCCCAGGTTGGGACAGGTCCTCGCCCGAGAAATTC. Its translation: CASSPGWDRSSPEKF.